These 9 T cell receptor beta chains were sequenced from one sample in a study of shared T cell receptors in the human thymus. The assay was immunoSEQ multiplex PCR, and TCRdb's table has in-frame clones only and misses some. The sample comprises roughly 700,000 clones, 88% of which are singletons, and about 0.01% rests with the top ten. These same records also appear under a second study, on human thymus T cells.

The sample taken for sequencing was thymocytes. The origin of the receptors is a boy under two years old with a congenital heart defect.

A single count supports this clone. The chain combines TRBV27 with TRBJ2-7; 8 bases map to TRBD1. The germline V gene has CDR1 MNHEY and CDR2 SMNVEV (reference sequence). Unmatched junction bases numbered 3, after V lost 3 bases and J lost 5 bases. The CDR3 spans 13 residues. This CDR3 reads CASSFGQGNEQYF. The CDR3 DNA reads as TGTGCCAGCAGTTTTGGACAGGGAAACGAGCAGTACTTC.

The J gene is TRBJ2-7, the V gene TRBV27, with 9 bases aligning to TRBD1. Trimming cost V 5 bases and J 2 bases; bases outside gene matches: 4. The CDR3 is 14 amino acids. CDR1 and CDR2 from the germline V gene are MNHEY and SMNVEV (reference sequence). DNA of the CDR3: TGTGCCAGCAGTATCCGGGACAGGGCCTACGAGCAGTACTTC. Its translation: CASSIRDRAYEQYF.

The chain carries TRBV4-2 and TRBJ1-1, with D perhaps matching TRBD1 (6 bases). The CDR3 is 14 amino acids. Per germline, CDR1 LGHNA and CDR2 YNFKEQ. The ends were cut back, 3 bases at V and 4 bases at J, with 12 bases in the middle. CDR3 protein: CASSHQGPGTEAFF. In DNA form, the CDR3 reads TGTGCCAGCAGCCACCAGGGGCCCGGCACTGAAGCTTTCTTT.

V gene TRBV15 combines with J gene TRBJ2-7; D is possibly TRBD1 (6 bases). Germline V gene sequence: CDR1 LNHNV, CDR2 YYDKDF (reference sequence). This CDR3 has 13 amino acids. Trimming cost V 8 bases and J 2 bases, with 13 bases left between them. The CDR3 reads CATGGGRAYEQYF. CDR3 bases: TGTGCCACCGGGGGCGGGCGGGCCTACGAGCAGTACTTC.

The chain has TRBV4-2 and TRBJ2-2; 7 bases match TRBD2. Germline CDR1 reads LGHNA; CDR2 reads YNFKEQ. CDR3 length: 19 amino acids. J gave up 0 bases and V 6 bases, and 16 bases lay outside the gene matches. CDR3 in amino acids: CASRSGKGRESSNTGELFF. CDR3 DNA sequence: TGTGCCAGCAGATCGGGCAAGGGGCGGGAGAGTTCGAACACCGGGGAGCTGTTTTTT.

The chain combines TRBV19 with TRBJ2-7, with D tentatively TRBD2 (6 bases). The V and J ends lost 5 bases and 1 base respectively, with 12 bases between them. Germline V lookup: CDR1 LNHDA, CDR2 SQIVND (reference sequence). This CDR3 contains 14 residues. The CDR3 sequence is CASSPTGGSYEQYF. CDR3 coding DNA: TGTGCCAGTAGTCCGACCGGAGGGTCCTACGAGCAGTACTTC.

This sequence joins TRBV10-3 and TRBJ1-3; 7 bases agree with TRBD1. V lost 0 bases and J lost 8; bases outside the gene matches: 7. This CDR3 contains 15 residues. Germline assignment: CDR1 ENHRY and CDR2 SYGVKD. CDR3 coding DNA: TGTGCCATCAGTGAGTCAAAGGGGGCCGGGTACACCATATATTTT. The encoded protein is CAISESKGAGYTIYF.

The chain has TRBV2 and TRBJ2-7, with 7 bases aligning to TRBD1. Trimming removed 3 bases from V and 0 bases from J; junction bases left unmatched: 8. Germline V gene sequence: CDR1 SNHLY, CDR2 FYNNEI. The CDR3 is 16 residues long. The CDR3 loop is CASSEFVPGGSYEQYF. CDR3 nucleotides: TGTGCCAGCAGTGAGTTTGTACCAGGGGGCTCCTACGAGCAGTACTTC.

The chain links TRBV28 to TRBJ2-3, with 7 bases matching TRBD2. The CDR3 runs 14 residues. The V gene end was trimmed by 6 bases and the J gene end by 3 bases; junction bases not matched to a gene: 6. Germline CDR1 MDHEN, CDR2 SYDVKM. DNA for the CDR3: TGTGCCAGCAGCTCGGGAGGAGGGACAGATACGCAGTATTTT. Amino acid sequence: CASSSGGGTDTQYF.